This T cell receptor beta chain derives from a study of CD8 T cells in Susac syndrome (dated by TCRdb to between 2018 and 2021). About the investigation overall: Among the Susac syndrome patients who were sequenced, clinically active disease was present in about 6 and clinical remission was observed in eight or nine. Whether CD8+ T cell activation and differentiation in Susac syndrome was antigen driven was tested using repertoire sequencing. At the time of blood withdrawal, Susac syndrome patients were either therapy-naive, taking corticosteroids (with some also receiving IVIg), or on IVIg alone.

The full study reports these points: The number of individuals in the TCR sequencing and HLA analysis was acknowledged as relatively small. No clonal expansion was detected in the CD4+ T cell repertoire of Susac syndrome patients.

A note on this clonotype: Its antigen is not yet known. Qualities for individual bases were not recorded, and no much larger clone is one base off.

Peripheral blood CD8+ and CD4+ T cells from healthy donors, Susac syndrome patients and multiple sclerosis patients were profiled using high-throughput TCR beta sequencing. Recently defined diagnostic criteria for definite or probable disease were met by the Susac syndrome patients. Bulk CD8+ and CD4+ T cells were purified magnetically by negative isolation, whereas CD8+ TEMRA cells were enriched by FACS. Blood was collected in EDTA tubes and processed within 24 hours, with PBMCs isolated through density gradient centrifugation. PBMCs intended for TCR sequencing were cryopreserved in liquid nitrogen and were subsequently thawed in a 37 degrees C water bath. A purity of at least 90% was achieved for sorted or isolated CD4+, CD8+ and CD8+ TEMRA cells. In the germline V gene, CDR1 corresponds to MDHEN and CDR2 to SYDVKM. V is pared back by 6 bases and J by 4 bases, with 22 bases lying between the germline termini. Inclusive of the bounding cysteine and phenylalanine, the CDR3 is 17 residues long. Only the CDR3 portion is preserved as DNA: 51 bases, with reading frame beginning at the first base.

RNA was extracted with the RNeasy kit and roughly 0.5 to 1 ug was reverse transcribed using random hexamers. The immunoSEQ multiplex PCR assay, which covers 54 Vbeta and 13 Jbeta segments, was used to amplify TCR beta CDR3 regions. PCR amplification bias was corrected by using a synthetic template baseline for primer optimization and computational correction. The original methods were these. Reads were annotated to V, D and J genes per IMGT and analyzed with immunoSEQ Analyzer, keeping only productive sequences. To calculate clonality, Shannon entropy was normalized by log2 of the number of productive unique sequences and then subtracted from one. For each patient and control, public and private clones were evaluated within the 100 most prevalent clones. Clones were defined as Susac-specific when absent from the healthy and MS cohorts, from 1,000 to 1,100 published viral clones and from other ImmuneACCESS disease sequences. The public reads were quality trimmed at Q25 with fastp and then assembled into clones with MiXCR by TCRdb, keeping productive beta chains. Every entry covers one CDR3 protein and lists the most common genes and DNA from its rows. The authors' filters were not applied to this entry. In this sample the table shows roughly 220,000 distinct CDR3 sequences, about 94% of which occur a single time. The ten largest clones add up to around 0.15% of the sample.

The chain was built from TRBV28 and TRBJ1-5; too little of a D gene remains to name it. The material sequenced was CD4+ T cells from PBMCs. The clonotype was recovered from a human donor with Susac syndrome. The CDR3 is CASSPTGRAGGNQPQHF. At the DNA level, the sequence is TGTGCCAGCAGCCCCACCGGTAGGGCGGGAGGGAATCAGCCCCAGCATTTT.